The 4 T cell receptor beta chains below all came from one sample that was sequenced in a study of T cell repertoires in cytomegalovirus infection. TCRdb recomputed calls from the reads with MiXCR, one row per CDR3 protein. The table shows hundreds of thousands of distinct CDR3 sequences, with about two fifths occurring only once. These TCRs are of unknown antigen specificity. The source was cultured PBMCs, collected from culture after CMV antigen stimulation. The receptor source for this set is a human donor in good health (CMV status not recorded). Some clones in this sample may be carry-over from other donors' samples.

The rearrangement joins TRBV19 to TRBJ2-2, with D perhaps TRBD1 (5 bases). The CDR3 totals 15 residues. Trimming cost V 5 bases and J 4 bases, with 14 bases left between them. Looked up from germline, CDR1 is LNHDA and CDR2 is SQIVND (reference sequence). The CDR3 DNA reads TGTGCCAGTAGTCGCCTAGGAAGGGGCACCGGGGAGCTGTTTTTT. This codes for CASSRLGRGTGELFF. Supplemented by reference TRBV19 and TRBJ2-2, the full variable domain reads DGGITQSPKYLFRKEGQNVTLSCEQNLNHDAMYWYRQDPGQGLRLIYYSQIVNDFQKGDIAEGYSVSREKKESFPLTVTSAQKNPTAFYLCASSRLGRGTGELFFGEGSRLTVL.

This clonotype was counted a few times. This chain links TRBV6-1 with TRBJ2-2; D call uncertain. Germline loops: CDR1 MNHNS, CDR2 SASEGT. Trimming removed 8 bases at V and 0 bases at J, with 7 bases between. This CDR3 region has 13 residues. CDR3 amino acids: CASLVANTGELFF. Here the CDR3 DNA reads TGTGCCAGCCTTGTAGCGAACACCGGGGAGCTGTTTTTT.

This clonotype was recorded a few times. The V and J genes are TRBV7-2 and TRBJ2-1, with a possible D match to TRBD2 (6 bases). The CDR3 is 19 amino acids. V was pared by 1 base and J by 7 bases, with 26 bases between. Germline assignment: CDR1 SGHTA and CDR2 FQGNSA. CDR3 nucleotides: TGTGCCAGCAGCTTAGTTCTGGTAGCGGTAGGGGCCACGTGGAATGAGCAGTTCTTC. Translating it yields CASSLVLVAVGATWNEQFF.

The rearrangement joins TRBV7-2 to TRBJ2-3, with D uncertain. The ends were cut back, 3 bases at V and 5 bases at J, with 12 bases in the middle. The germline CDR1 and CDR2 sequences are SGHTA and FQGNSA. The length of the CDR3 is 14 residues. The CDR3 reads CASSLNGQLDTQYF. DNA for the CDR3: TGTGCCAGCAGCTTGAACGGCCAATTAGATACGCAGTATTTT.